This TCR beta chain stems from a study of blood T cell repertoires in COVID-19. Study details: COVID-19 samples, acute and convalescent, were from the United States, Italy and Spain. Sample material is recorded as cDNA or gDNA derived from T cells, B-cell-depleted T cells, or PBMCs.

Authors' analysis steps: Reference gene primer amplification gave nucleated cell count estimates. Assay used: immunoSEQ multiplex PCR; TCRdb lists only in-frame clones, some missing. V, J and clone size were drawn from that table, and D and trimming were deduced from the DNA. This sample has about 150,000 clones, with roughly 84% found just once. V was pared by 4 bases and J by 12 bases, with 2 bases of the junction left unmatched. The CDR3 runs 12 residues. The sample taken for sequencing was peripheral blood. The V call is TRBV12-3 or TRBV12-4, the J call TRBJ1-4; TRBD1 matches 10 bases. The source of this sequence is a woman aged 45 to 65 with acute or convalescent COVID-19. The CDR3 DNA follows: TGTGCCAGCAGTTCGGGGACAGGGGAACTGTTTTTT. Encoded protein: CASSSGTGELFF.